The 3 T cell receptor beta chains below were found in one sample sequenced in a study of early T cells in non-severe SARS-CoV-2 infection (dated by TCRdb to about 2021). Libraries were prepared through 5' RACE. Sequencing instrument: NextSeq 500. The public reads were reprocessed in TCRdb via fastp at Q25 and MiXCR, keeping in-frame beta chains. CDR3 protein duplicates are merged, each entry listing the most common genes and DNA. Counted in this sample were about 22,000 distinct CDR3 sequences; 3% to 4% of them appeared once. The ten largest clonotypes hold around 5.4% of the sample. Sequencing was carried out using whole blood. The receptor set was obtained from an adult who was a healthcare worker with PCR-confirmed SARS-CoV-2 infection or an uninfected control (not recorded which).

This clonotype was seen repeatedly, ten times or more. The chain is built from TRBV7-2 and TRBJ2-1; tentative D call: TRBD2 (6 bases). V dropped 2 bases and J dropped 4 bases, with 12 bases sitting between them. Germline V gene data show CDR1 as SGHTA and CDR2 as FQGNSA. CDR3 length: 15 residues. The CDR3 sequence: CASSLSAGSYNEQFF. DNA of the CDR3: TGTGCCAGCAGCTTATCGGCGGGAAGTTACAATGAGCAGTTCTTC.

In this sample, this clonotype turned up many times. The chain employs TRBV28 and TRBJ2-7; TRBD2 might be the D (6 bases). CDR1 is MDHEN, CDR2 SYDVKM, per germline. Trimming took off 3 bases at V and 6 bases at J, with 12 bases between the two ends. The CDR3 has 13 amino acids. The chain's CDR3 is CASSFFEGGEQYF. CDR3 DNA: TGTGCCAGCAGTTTCTTCGAGGGAGGCGAGCAGTACTTC.

This clonotype is deemed medium-sized. The CDR3 sequence is CASSYLRPRNTEAFF. DNA for the CDR3: TGTGCCAGCAGTTATCTTCGACCGCGGAACACTGAAGCTTTCTTT. This rearrangement joins TRBV6-5 to TRBJ1-1, with no clear D. V lost 3 bases to trimming and J lost 1 base, with 12 bases between them. Per the germline V gene, CDR1 is MNHEY and CDR2 is SVGAGI. This CDR3 comprises 15 residues.